This T cell receptor (beta chain) was sequenced in a study of shared clonotypes between healthy human individuals. The overall study: CD4 naive and CD4 memory each took three plates per donor, while CD8 naive took two and CD8 memory one. Study-wide results and caveats: Among donors, clonotype sharing was expected to be affected by sequencing depth. In contrast to clonotypes shared by all four donors, non-shared clonotypes had lower generation probabilities.

In the case of this clone: Its antigen is unknown.

Repertoires were generated with immunoSEQ multiplex PCR, while TCRdb's copy carries only in-frame clones and drops some. The table has about 380,000 clones, approximately 97% seen once. Germline assignment: CDR1 SGHTS and CDR2 YDEGEE. The CDR3 sequence is 13 residues long. Trimming removed 1 base from V and 1 base from J, with 4 bases in between. The chain has TRBV5-8 and TRBJ2-3; D remains ambiguous. The sequencing sample was made of memory CD8+ T cells sorted from blood. Sample subset: CD45RO+ cells pooled with CCR7-negative TemRA cells. The sequence came from a man aged 30-40 years in good health. CDR3 nucleotide sequence: TGTGCCAGCAGCTTGACAGGCACAGATACGCAGTATTTT. Translating gives CASSLTGTDTQYF.